This T cell receptor (beta chain) was sequenced in a study of neurological immune-mediated disorders. Per the germline V gene, CDR1 is KGHSH and CDR2 is LQKENI. The CDR3 loop spans 16 amino acids. Trimming left V 2 bases short and J 2 bases short, with 15 bases between. Study-wide results and limits: The repertoires of 18 of 34 multiple sclerosis patients fell into one related-CDR3 cluster (a possible signature) under phylogenetic grouping.

There are many counts of this clonotype. The antigen remains undetermined. The output of every sequencing run, over 180 million TCR-beta sequences, came from 15-18 subjects. Each CDR3 protein gets one entry after TCRdb re-called the 5' RACE reads with MiXCR. Among 78,000 or so distinct CDR3 sequences listed, approximately 5% were seen once. This receptor was identified in a woman in her 30s with multiple sclerosis. Sequenced: PBMCs. This chain joins TRBV18 and TRBJ1-2; perhaps TRBD1 as D (5 bases). The chain's CDR3 is CASSPKAGLANYGYTF. CDR3 nucleotide sequence: TGTGCCAGCTCACCAAAGGCAGGGTTGGCGAACTATGGCTACACCTTC.